These T cell receptor beta chains were read from a single sample in a study of T cell changes during pregnancy in multiple sclerosis. Generated by immunoSEQ multiplex PCR, the TCRdb table keeps only in-frame clones and is missing some. Seen here are tens of thousands of clones, roughly nine tenths observed once, and the top ten hold roughly 0.68%. This sample comprised CD4+ T cells from peripheral blood mononuclear cells, obtained after pregnancy. These receptors originate from a female donor in good health, enrolled as a control in a pregnancy study. The CDR3 runs from the conserved cysteine through the conserved F or W. Each record gives: CDR3 DNA, CDR3 protein, D gene, V gene, clone size, J gene. The D gene is left open where the match is weak. Size values are once, few and many counts, or a class for expanded clones, and some rows have none.

CDR3 DNA: TGTGCCAGCAGCTTAGAATATCGAGACAGGGGTCTCGGGACCCAGTACTTC
CDR3 protein: CASSLEYRDRGLGTQYF
D gene: TRBD1
V gene: TRBV7-6
clone size: once
J gene: TRBJ2-5

CDR3 DNA: TGTGCCAGCAGCTTCCACAGGGCTGGAGATGAGCAGTTCTTC
CDR3 protein: CASSFHRAGDEQFF
D gene: -
V gene: TRBV5-5
clone size: -
J gene: TRBJ2-1

CDR3 DNA: TGTGCCAGCAGCTTACGACCCACAGGTGTCACGACTGGAAACACCATATATTTT
CDR3 protein: CASSLRPTGVTTGNTIYF
D gene: -
V gene: TRBV7-2
clone size: -
J gene: TRBJ1-3

CDR3 DNA: TGTGCCAGTAGTATGTCCGGCCGCAGGGCCCAGTACTTC
CDR3 protein: CASSMSGRRAQYF
D gene: -
V gene: TRBV19
clone size: -
J gene: TRBJ2-5

CDR3 DNA: TGTGCCAGCAGCTTCCCCCCTATAGAGACCCAGTACTTC
CDR3 protein: CASSFPPIETQYF
D gene: -
V gene: TRBV7-2
clone size: -
J gene: TRBJ2-5

CDR3 DNA: TGTGCCAGCAGCTTTGGGCAGTACAATGAGCAGTTCTTC
CDR3 protein: CASSFGQYNEQFF
D gene: -
V gene: TRBV5-4
clone size: -
J gene: TRBJ2-1

CDR3 DNA: TGTGCTAGTGGCCCGGGACTGAGAGGAGAGACCCAGTACTTC
CDR3 protein: CASGPGLRGETQYF
D gene: -
V gene: TRBV12-5
clone size: -
J gene: TRBJ2-5

CDR3 DNA: TGCAGCGTTGAAGATGGTGGGGGGGGCTCCACCTTC
CDR3 protein: CSVEDGGGGSTF
D gene: -
V gene: TRBV29-1
clone size: once
J gene: TRBJ1-2

CDR3 DNA: TGTGCCAGCAGCTTGTATGGAGGGGAGGTAACCCAGTACTTC
CDR3 protein: CASSLYGGEVTQYF
D gene: -
V gene: TRBV5-6
clone size: -
J gene: TRBJ2-5

CDR3 DNA: TGTGCCAGCAGTGAAGGGTCAACGCGGGGGCCCTCCTACGAGCAGTACTTC
CDR3 protein: CASSEGSTRGPSYEQYF
D gene: -
V gene: TRBV6-1
clone size: -
J gene: TRBJ2-7

CDR3 DNA: TGTGCCAGCAGCTTGTCGGTGCGTTTGGGGCAAGGCGGGGAGCTGTTTTTT
CDR3 protein: CASSLSVRLGQGGELFF
D gene: -
V gene: TRBV5-4
clone size: -
J gene: TRBJ2-2

CDR3 DNA: TGTGCCACCCGCGGCGGTCTGGCAACTAATGAAAAACTGTTTTTT
CDR3 protein: CATRGGLATNEKLFF
D gene: -
V gene: TRBV28
clone size: -
J gene: TRBJ1-4

CDR3 DNA: TGTGCCAGCAGCTTCGGGGGGGCTTTTGATAACTATGGCTACACCTTC
CDR3 protein: CASSFGGAFDNYGYTF
D gene: -
V gene: TRBV7-8
clone size: once
J gene: TRBJ1-2

CDR3 DNA: TGTGCCTGGAGTGTCGCGGCCATCATGGGGCCCCAGCATTTT
CDR3 protein: CAWSVAAIMGPQHF
D gene: -
V gene: TRBV30
clone size: -
J gene: TRBJ1-5

CDR3 DNA: TGTGCCAGCAGCTCAAGCGGGAGGGCCCGGGATGAGCAGTTCTTC
CDR3 protein: CASSSSGRARDEQFF
D gene: TRBD2
V gene: TRBV6-6
clone size: -
J gene: TRBJ2-1

CDR3 DNA: TGTGCCAGCAGCCCCTGGACAGGGGGCGGTTCCGGGGAGCTGTTTTTT
CDR3 protein: CASSPWTGGGSGELFF
D gene: TRBD1
V gene: TRBV7-2
clone size: -
J gene: TRBJ2-2

CDR3 DNA: TGTGCCAGCAGCCCTAGCGGGCCTTCCACAGATACGCAGTATTTT
CDR3 protein: CASSPSGPSTDTQYF
D gene: TRBD2
V gene: TRBV7-3
clone size: once
J gene: TRBJ2-3

CDR3 DNA: TGCAGTGCAACCAGGGGCGAGACCCAGTACTTC
CDR3 protein: CSATRGETQYF
D gene: -
V gene: TRBV20-1
clone size: -
J gene: TRBJ2-5

CDR3 DNA: TGTGCCAGCAGCCCCGCGGGGCCCTTATACGAGCAGTACTTC
CDR3 protein: CASSPAGPLYEQYF
D gene: -
V gene: TRBV28
clone size: -
J gene: TRBJ2-7

CDR3 DNA: TGTGCCAGCCGGGGGCCCCGGGACAGCTCCTACAATGAGCAGTTCTTC
CDR3 protein: CASRGPRDSSYNEQFF
D gene: -
V gene: TRBV2
clone size: -
J gene: TRBJ2-1

CDR3 DNA: TGTGCCAGCAGCTTACGGGTCGGCGATCAGCCCCAGCATTTT
CDR3 protein: CASSLRVGDQPQHF
D gene: -
V gene: TRBV7-2
clone size: -
J gene: TRBJ1-5

CDR3 DNA: TGTGCCAGCAGCTTAATTGGGTATGGGACTAGCGGCTCCTACGAGCAGTACTTC
CDR3 protein: CASSLIGYGTSGSYEQYF
D gene: TRBD2
V gene: TRBV11-1
clone size: -
J gene: TRBJ2-7

CDR3 DNA: TGTGCCAGCAGTCCTCGCGGGTCCTGGTACCAAGAGACCCAGTACTTC
CDR3 protein: CASSPRGSWYQETQYF
D gene: -
V gene: TRBV2
clone size: -
J gene: TRBJ2-5

CDR3 DNA: TGTGCCAGCAGCTCCGGACTAGCGGGAGGGGGATACAATGAGCAGTTCTTC
CDR3 protein: CASSSGLAGGGYNEQFF
D gene: TRBD2
V gene: TRBV11-3
clone size: -
J gene: TRBJ2-1

CDR3 DNA: TGTGCCAGCAGTTACCGGGGGACAGGGGACGAGCAGTACTTC
CDR3 protein: CASSYRGTGDEQYF
D gene: TRBD1
V gene: TRBV6-5
clone size: -
J gene: TRBJ2-7

CDR3 DNA: TGTGCCAGCAGCTTGGGACACAGGGCGGATAATTCACCCCTCCACTTT
CDR3 protein: CASSLGHRADNSPLHF
D gene: -
V gene: TRBV5-4
clone size: -
J gene: TRBJ1-6

CDR3 DNA: TGTGCCAGTCACGACAGGGCTGGTGAAAAACTGTTTTTT
CDR3 protein: CASHDRAGEKLFF
D gene: TRBD1
V gene: TRBV28
clone size: -
J gene: TRBJ1-4

CDR3 DNA: TGTGCCAGCAGTGAGGACCTAGCGGGGGGCTACAATGAGCAGTTCTTC
CDR3 protein: CASSEDLAGGYNEQFF
D gene: TRBD2
V gene: TRBV2
clone size: -
J gene: TRBJ2-1

CDR3 DNA: TGTGCCAGCAGCCCCCGGAAGGGGACTCCCTATGGCTACACCTTC
CDR3 protein: CASSPRKGTPYGYTF
D gene: -
V gene: TRBV5-6
clone size: -
J gene: TRBJ1-2

CDR3 DNA: TGTGCCAGCTCACCGTCCCGGGACAGGGTCTCACCCCTCCACTTT
CDR3 protein: CASSPSRDRVSPLHF
D gene: TRBD1
V gene: TRBV18
clone size: -
J gene: TRBJ1-6